This TCR beta chain stems from a study of cytomegalovirus exposure and HLA in healthy donors. Study findings and constraints: It was reported in a later analysis that an Asian-associated ancestry cluster showed fewer N-insertions than the roughly 710-donor mean. Exclusion applied to some V segments, including TRBV6-2 and TRBV6-3, as they were indistinguishable.

For this clone: Its antigen is still unknown.

In the PCR, 60 Vbeta and 13 Jbeta primers were used. Original handling: Some 10 million of the roughly 80 million unique TCR beta chains counted in a later analysis were shared. The table came from immunoSEQ multiplex PCR; TCRdb's copy has only in-frame clones and leaves some out. The V and J calls and clone size come from that table; D and trimming were worked out from the DNA. Of around 90,000 clones listed, around three quarters are singletons. Whereas donors were nominally healthy upon sampling, unrecorded immune exposures were probable. The CDR3 runs to 14 residues. CDR1 is SGDLS and CDR2 is YYNGEE in the germline V gene. V lost 4 bases, J lost 2 bases, and 12 bases lay in between.

The sample was PBMCs. The rearrangement uses TRBV9 and TRBJ1-2, with D perhaps matching TRBD1 (6 bases). This clonotype originated in a man aged 30 to 45 in good health and CMV-seronegative. Here the CDR3 reads CASSPEGGNYGYTF. CDR3 in DNA: TGTGCCAGCAGCCCAGAGGGGGGGAACTATGGCTACACCTTC.